The 2 T cell receptor beta chains presented below share a single source sample, sequenced in a study of blood T cells in healthy people across ages. A second PCR, run for roughly 7 to 11 cycles, used a sample-barcoded 5' primer plus a J-beta primer mix. TCRdb recomputed calls from the 5' RACE reads with MiXCR, one row per CDR3 protein. Of about 680,000 distinct CDR3 sequences in the sample, approximately 49% were seen once. Material for sequencing was blood. Receptors originate from a woman aged 55-75 years in good health.

A few counts support this clonotype. The rearrangement links TRBV5-1 to TRBJ2-1; D is ambiguous. V lost 4 bases, J lost 5 bases, and 10 bases lay in between. From germline, CDR1 is SGHRS and CDR2 YFSETQ. The CDR3 length is 13 residues. CDR3 amino acids: CASSDSTNNEQFF. The CDR3 DNA reads TGCGCCAGCAGCGATTCTACTAACAATGAGCAGTTCTTC.

The chain links TRBV3-1 to TRBJ2-7, with no clear D. The ends were cut back, 0 bases at V and 3 bases at J, with 9 bases in the middle. The CDR3 loop spans 14 amino acids. Germline CDR1 is LGHDT and CDR2 is YNNKEL (reference sequence). CDR3 coding DNA: TGTGCCAGCAGCCAAGATCTTTTGAACTACGAGCAGTACTTC. Protein: CASSQDLLNYEQYF.